Below, 26 T cell receptor beta chains from the same sample are listed, as sequenced in a study of T-cell reconstitution after alpha-beta-depleted transplantation in children. Unique molecular identifiers were used to barcode this TCRbeta library. Each CDR3 protein is one row after TCRdb ran MiXCR on the PCR reads. The sample has over 100,000 distinct CDR3 sequences; around 7% are singletons. The specimen was PBMCs, collected before TCRalphabeta/CD19-depleted stem cell transplant. All receptors derive from a boy younger than 10 with acute lymphoblastic leukemia, due to receive a stem cell transplant.

This clonotype was counted a few times. The chain links TRBV27 to TRBJ1-1; D possibly corresponds to TRBD1 (6 bases). From germline, CDR1 is MNHEY and CDR2 SMNVEV (reference sequence). Trimming took off 5 bases at V and 1 base at J, with 17 bases between the two ends. The CDR3 is made up of 16 amino acids. The CDR3 protein is CASSPRGRGRNTEAFF. CDR3 bases: TGTGCCAGCAGTCCTCGGGGCAGGGGTAGGAACACTGAAGCTTTCTTT.

The chain carries TRBV7-9 and TRBJ1-2; D is unresolved. The CDR3 is 12 amino acids. V was pared by 1 base and J by 7 bases, with 7 bases between. Germline-derived CDR1 and CDR2 are SEHNR and FQNEAQ (reference sequence). The chain's CDR3 is CASSLVWGGYTF. The CDR3 DNA reads as TGTGCCAGCAGCTTAGTCTGGGGTGGCTACACCTTC.

The chain recombines TRBV10-2 with TRBJ2-5, with D perhaps being TRBD1 or TRBD2 (5 bases each). Germline V CDR1 and CDR2: WSHSY, SAAADI. Trimming cost V 2 bases and J 5 bases, with 21 bases left between them. This CDR3 is built from 17 residues. In DNA form, the CDR3 reads TGCGCCAGCAGTGAGCCCCGGGTGGGGCCCGAGGGGGAGACCCAGTACTTC. Protein sequence: CASSEPRVGPEGETQYF.

The chain combines TRBV20-1 with TRBJ2-6; D is perhaps TRBD1 (6 bases). The CDR3 is 17 amino acids. V lost 0 bases to trimming and J lost 2 bases, with 14 bases between them. Per germline, CDR1 DFQATT and CDR2 SNEGSKA (reference sequence). The CDR3 DNA reads as TGCAGTGCTAGAGAAGGCCAGGGGCGTCCTGGGGCCAACGTCCTGACTTTC. It yields the protein CSAREGQGRPGANVLTF.

This clonotype was seen many times. V is TRBV20-1 and J is TRBJ1-5, with D perhaps matching TRBD1 (6 bases). Per germline, CDR1 DFQATT and CDR2 SNEGSKA (reference sequence). V gave up 1 base and J gave up 4 bases, with 14 bases separating them. This CDR3 is 15 amino acids long. The CDR3 loop reads CSARVSGAGNQPQHF. The DNA for the CDR3 is TGCAGTGCTAGAGTCTCAGGGGCAGGTAATCAGCCCCAGCATTTT.

Remarks on this clonotype: With a much larger clone just one base away, this may be a read error. This rearrangement joins TRBV4-1 to TRBJ2-7; D is uncertain. Germline V gene sequence: CDR1 MGHRA, CDR2 YSYEKL. Trimming removed 8 bases at V and 3 bases at J, with 17 bases between. The CDR3 has 14 residues. Here the CDR3 reads CASGRVNRNYEQYF. DNA of the CDR3: TGCGCCAGCGGCCGAGTTAATCGAAACTACGAGCAGTACTTC.

This clonotype is medium-sized by share. The rearrangement joins TRBV5-1 to TRBJ1-3; possibly TRBD1 for D (6 bases). The CDR3 has 17 amino acids. Germline CDR1 and CDR2: SGHRS and YFSETQ. Trimming removed 4 bases from V and 3 bases from J, with 20 bases in between. This chain's CDR3 is CASSLDVGTGLGNTIYF. DNA of the CDR3: TGCGCCAGCAGCCTGGATGTAGGAACAGGGCTTGGAAACACCATATATTTT.

This clonotype was found a few times. The chain links TRBV3-1 to TRBJ1-6; no definite D call. Trimming removed 4 bases at V and 7 bases at J, with 8 bases between. CDR3 length: 13 amino acids. Per the germline V gene, CDR1 is LGHDT and CDR2 is YNNKEL (reference sequence). The CDR3 DNA reads as TGTGCCAGCAGCCCAGCATGGAATTCACCCCTCCACTTT. Translation gives CASSPAWNSPLHF.

This clonotype was seen many times. This chain joins TRBV20-1 and TRBJ1-5; tentative D call: TRBD1 (5 bases). The CDR3 contains 15 residues. Germline V CDR1 and CDR2: DFQATT, SNEGSKA (reference sequence). Deletions cut 6 bases from V and 7 bases from J, with 22 bases between. CDR3 nucleotide sequence: TGCAGTGCAACCCGGGGGGAGAGGGGTGGCCAGCCCCAGCATTTT. Its translation: CSATRGERGGQPQHF.

This clonotype was observed many times. V is TRBV28 and J is TRBJ1-1; no reliable D call. The CDR3 spans 13 residues. Looked up from germline, CDR1 is MDHEN and CDR2 is SYDVKM. The germline V and J ends were trimmed by 2 bases and 8 bases, with 12 bases remaining between them. The CDR3 here is CASSLIPLAEAFF. CDR3 in DNA: TGTGCCAGCAGTTTAATTCCTCTCGCGGAAGCTTTCTTT.

The table lists this clonotype with many counts. CDR3 region: CASSLKGDREYEQYF. CDR3 bases: TGTGCCAGCAGTTTGAAAGGGGACAGGGAATACGAGCAGTACTTC. The chain has TRBV27 and TRBJ2-7, with TRBD1 identical over 9 bases. This CDR3 contains 15 residues. J gave up 4 bases and V 3 bases, and 7 bases lay outside the gene matches. Germline assignment: CDR1 MNHEY and CDR2 SMNVEV (reference sequence).

This clonotype has a count of ten or more. J is TRBJ2-2 and V is TRBV27; no definite D call. The CDR3 is 13 amino acids. Trimming removed 3 bases at V and 4 bases at J, with 6 bases between. In germline, CDR1 is MNHEY, CDR2 SMNVEV (reference sequence). The CDR3 region is CASSFSVTGELFF. The CDR3 DNA sequence: TGTGCCAGCAGTTTCAGCGTCACCGGGGAGCTGTTTTTT.

This clonotype was recorded many times. The CDR3 nucleotides read TGCGCCAGCAGCTTGGAAGGACTAGCAGGCGCAGATACGCAGTATTTT. Translated: CASSLEGLAGADTQYF. This chain uses TRBV5-1 with TRBJ2-3; 8 bases align to TRBD2. This CDR3 is 16 amino acids long. Germline V gives CDR1 SGHRS, CDR2 YFSETQ. Trimming at V came to 0 bases and at J to 4 bases, leaving 7 bases not matched to a gene.

This clonotype has a single count. The chain combines TRBV11-2 with TRBJ2-2; 16 bases match TRBD2. V shed 2 bases, J shed 7 bases, and the junction held 7 bases outside the gene matches. CDR3 length: 18 amino acids. In germline, CDR1 is SGHAT, CDR2 FQNNGV. CDR3 sequence (DNA): TGTGCCAGCAGCTTACGTGTGGGACTAGCGGGGGGGGGCGGGGAGCTGTTTTTT. Translating gives CASSLRVGLAGGGGELFF. Looking up the rest from reference TRBV11-2 and TRBJ2-2 gives the full variable domain: EAGVAQSPRYKIIEKRQSVAFWCNPISGHATLYWYQQILGQGPKLLIQFQNNGVVDDSQLPKDRFSAERLKGVDSTLKIQPAKLEDSAVYLCASSLRVGLAGGGGELFFGEGSRLTVL.

The chain uses TRBV7-6 and TRBJ2-5; 11 nucleotides align to TRBD2. J gave up 5 bases and V 3 bases, and 5 bases lay outside the gene matches. CDR3 size: 15 residues. CDR1 is SGHVS and CDR2 is FNYEAQ in the germline V gene. This chain's CDR3 is CASSLLASGGETQYF. DNA for the CDR3: TGTGCCAGCAGCTTGCTCGCTAGCGGGGGGGAGACCCAGTACTTC.

This clonotype was seen ten or more times. The CDR3 nucleotides read TGCAGCGTTGAAGACACATCGCAGTATTTT. It is translated as CSVEDTSQYF. J is TRBJ2-3 and V is TRBV29-1; D uncertain. CDR3 length equals 10 residues. V shed 0 bases and J shed 10 bases, with 5 bases lying between them. The germline V gene has CDR1 SQVTM and CDR2 ANQGSEA.

This clonotype has at least ten counts. V gene TRBV20-1 combines with J gene TRBJ2-3; TRBD2 matches 7 bases. Germline CDR1 is DFQATT and CDR2 is SNEGSKA (reference sequence). This CDR3 contains 16 residues. Losses at the gene ends were 6 bases for V and 0 bases for J; bases not matched to a gene: 12. The CDR3 region has the DNA TGCAGTGCCTCAGACGGGGGGATTACTAGCACAGATACGCAGTATTTT. It specifies CSASDGGITSTDTQYF.

The rearrangement joins TRBV20-1 to TRBJ1-6; D may be TRBD1 (5 bases). CDR1 is DFQATT and CDR2 is SNEGSKA in the germline V gene (reference sequence). V lost 5 bases, J lost 0 bases, and 14 bases lay in between. The length of the CDR3 is 16 residues. CDR3 in amino acids: CSAPGGPSSYNSPLHF. The DNA of the CDR3 is TGCAGTGCTCCGGGGGGACCGAGCTCCTATAATTCACCCCTCCACTTT.

The chain links TRBV10-2 to TRBJ2-3, with TRBD1 as a possible D gene (6 bases). CDR3 size: 14 residues. V lost 8 bases and J 2 bases, leaving 14 bases between the germline ends. Germline V gene lookup returns CDR1 WSHSY and CDR2 SAAADI. CDR3 protein: CASGAGVITDTQYF. The DNA for the CDR3 is TGCGCCAGCGGGGCAGGGGTCATCACAGATACGCAGTATTTT.

J is TRBJ1-5 and V is TRBV15, with 7 bases aligning to TRBD1. Trimming at V came to 3 bases and at J to 7 bases, leaving 9 bases not matched to a gene. Germline CDR1 reads LNHNV; CDR2 reads YYDKDF (reference sequence). CDR3 length equals 15 residues. CDR3 sequence (DNA): TGTGCCACCAGCAGTGGTACAGGGGCGGACCAGCCCCAGCATTTT. It translates to CATSSGTGADQPQHF.

V is TRBV3-1 and J is TRBJ1-2; D call uncertain. Germline CDR1 and CDR2: LGHDT and YNNKEL (reference sequence). V was clipped by 10 bases and J by 8 bases, with 20 bases between them. The CDR3 is 13 residues long. CDR3 sequence: CATSPDVQSGYTF. Here the CDR3 DNA reads TGTGCCACCTCCCCCGACGTGCAGTCGGGCTACACCTTC.

This sequence joins TRBV18 and TRBJ2-7; 8 bases line up with TRBD2. This CDR3 region has 13 residues. The germline CDR1 and CDR2 sequences are KGHSH and LQKENI. Germline trimming cut 3 bases from V and 6 bases from J; bases unmatched to any gene: 4. The CDR3 here is CASSPRAGGEQYF. The CDR3 coding sequence is TGTGCCAGCTCACCCCGGGCGGGGGGCGAGCAGTACTTC. The variable domain in full, completed from reference TRBV18 and TRBJ2-7, reads NAGVMQNPRHLVRRRGQEARLRCSPMKGHSHVYWYRQLPEEGLKFMVYLQKENIIDESGMPKERFSAEFPKEGPSILRIQQVVRGDSAAYFCASSPRAGGEQYFGPGTRLTVT.

This clonotype was counted at least ten times. The chain has TRBV7-2 and TRBJ2-1; D remains ambiguous. V gave up 0 bases and J gave up 9 bases, with 12 bases separating them. The CDR3 is 14 residues long. In germline, CDR1 is SGHTA, CDR2 FQGNSA. The CDR3 here is CASSLAARGGEQFF. CDR3 coding DNA: TGTGCCAGCAGCTTAGCTGCGCGAGGCGGTGAGCAGTTCTTC.

This rearrangement joins TRBV27 to TRBJ1-6, with D hard to call. Germline V gene data show CDR1 as MNHEY and CDR2 as SMNVEV (reference sequence). This CDR3 spans 16 amino acids. V was trimmed by 3 bases and J by 1 base, leaving 10 bases between them. The CDR3 region is CASSFGSGSYNSPLHF. Written as DNA, the CDR3 is TGTGCCAGCAGTTTCGGTAGTGGGTCCTATAATTCACCCCTCCACTTT.

A note on this clonotype: The junction differs from germline at one of its ends, possibly a read error. Here the CDR3 reads CACSLAKLGTVFYNEQFF. The CDR3 bases are TGTGCCTGCAGTTTAGCTAAGTTGGGGACAGTTTTTTACAATGAGCAGTTCTTC. The chain joins TRBV12-3 or TRBV12-4 to TRBJ2-1; 7 nucleotides line up with TRBD1. CDR3 length equals 18 residues.

This clonotype was observed a few times. This chain joins TRBV29-1 and TRBJ2-1; 11 bases agree with TRBD2. After removal of 4 bases from V and 4 bases from J, the junction contained 3 bases not matched to a gene. Germline V CDR1 and CDR2: SQVTM, ANQGSEA. CDR3 length equals 14 residues. As DNA, the CDR3 is TGCAGCGTTGGGCTAGCGGGGGGTTACAATGAGCAGTTCTTC. Its protein is CSVGLAGGYNEQFF.